This is a list of T cell receptor beta chains from one sample in a study of cytomegalovirus exposure and HLA in healthy donors. Clones were read by immunoSEQ multiplex PCR, and TCRdb kept only the in-frame ones, dropping some. Among approximately 170,000 clones listed, less than 90% were seen once. The sample comprised PBMCs. These receptors all stem from a man aged 25 to 40 in good health and CMV-seropositive. Both conserved end residues are part of each CDR3. The D gene is left open where the match is weak. Size tells how often a clone was seen (once, few, many) or the class of an expanded clone, and some rows leave it out.

clone_size: .
d_call: .
j_call: TRBJ1-2
v_call: TRBV5-1
cdr3_aa: CASSLDRELNGYTF
cdr3_nt: TGCGCCAGCAGCTTAGACAGAGAGCTTAATGGCTACACCTTC

clone_size: .
d_call: TRBD1
j_call: TRBJ1-2
v_call: TRBV27
cdr3_aa: CASSSQGVYGYTF
cdr3_nt: TGTGCCAGCAGTTCCCAGGGGGTTTATGGCTACACCTTC

clone_size: .
d_call: .
j_call: TRBJ2-5
v_call: TRBV11-2
cdr3_aa: CASSHPGLPYQETQYF
cdr3_nt: TGTGCCAGCAGCCATCCGGGACTTCCCTACCAAGAGACCCAGTACTTC

clone_size: few
d_call: .
j_call: TRBJ1-1
v_call: TRBV13
cdr3_aa: CASSVRGSEDTEAFF
cdr3_nt: TGTGCCAGCAGCGTCAGGGGTTCCGAGGACACTGAAGCTTTCTTT

clone_size: .
d_call: .
j_call: TRBJ2-1
v_call: TRBV27
cdr3_aa: CASSLWAGLNEQFF
cdr3_nt: TGTGCCAGCAGTTTATGGGCAGGACTCAATGAGCAGTTCTTC

clone_size: once
d_call: TRBD1
j_call: TRBJ2-1
v_call: TRBV10-3
cdr3_aa: CAISEDRGNYNEQFF
cdr3_nt: TGTGCCATCAGTGAAGACAGGGGGAACTACAATGAGCAGTTCTTC

clone_size: few
d_call: TRBD1
j_call: TRBJ1-4
v_call: TRBV6-5
cdr3_aa: CASRTRTGSVEKLFF
cdr3_nt: TGTGCCAGCAGAACCCGGACAGGGTCGGTCGAAAAACTGTTTTTT

clone_size: .
d_call: TRBD2
j_call: TRBJ2-7
v_call: TRBV2
cdr3_aa: CASRAGSGITYEQYF
cdr3_nt: TGTGCCAGCAGGGCCGGGAGCGGGATTACCTACGAGCAGTACTTC

clone_size: .
d_call: TRBD1
j_call: TRBJ1-2
v_call: TRBV30
cdr3_aa: CAWSVLTGDYGYTF
cdr3_nt: TGTGCCTGGAGTGTACTGACAGGGGACTATGGCTACACCTTC

clone_size: .
d_call: TRBD1
j_call: TRBJ1-3
v_call: TRBV5-1
cdr3_aa: CASSLAGTGSYGNTIYF
cdr3_nt: TGCGCCAGCAGCTTGGCCGGGACAGGGAGTTACGGAAACACCATATATTTT